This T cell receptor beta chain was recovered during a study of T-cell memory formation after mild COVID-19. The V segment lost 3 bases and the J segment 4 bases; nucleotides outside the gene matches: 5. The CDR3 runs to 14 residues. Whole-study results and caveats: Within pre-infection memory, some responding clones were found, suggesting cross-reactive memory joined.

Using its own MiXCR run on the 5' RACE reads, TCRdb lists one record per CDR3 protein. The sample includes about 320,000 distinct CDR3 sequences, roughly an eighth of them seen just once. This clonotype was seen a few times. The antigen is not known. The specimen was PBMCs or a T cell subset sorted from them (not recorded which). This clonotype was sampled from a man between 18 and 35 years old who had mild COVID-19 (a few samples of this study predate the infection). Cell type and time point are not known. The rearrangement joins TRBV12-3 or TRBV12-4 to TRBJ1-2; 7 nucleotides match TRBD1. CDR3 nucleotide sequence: TGTGCCAGCAGTTTCCAGGACAGGCTCTATGGCTACACCTTC. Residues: CASSFQDRLYGYTF.